Within the sample, the clone carrying this T cell receptor beta chain is large. Unmatched junction bases numbered 6, after V lost 4 bases and J lost 2 bases. Germline loops: CDR1 SGHNT, CDR2 YYREEE (reference sequence). The length of the CDR3 is 15 residues. From the 5' RACE reads, TCRdb called clonotypes with MiXCR, one entry per CDR3 protein. Of over a hundred distinct CDR3 sequences in the sample, around 0.7% were seen once. This record belongs to a study of Japanese encephalitis immunity and Zika vaccine responses. Study summary: Three 5.0 ug doses of alum-adjuvanted ZPIV were given at weeks 0, 4, 28. Stimulation used ZIKV structural-protein peptides split into flavivirus-conserved and non-conserved pools, or pre-vaccination-matched JEV or YFV peptides.

CFSE-labeled PBMCs were cultured approximately 6 days with peptide pools, each at approximately 0.95 ug/mL. Unfixed live CD56-CD19-CD16-CD3+CD4+ CFSE-low cells were sorted as proliferating CD4 T cells. The chain carries TRBV5-4 and TRBJ2-5, with TRBD2 matching over 9 bases. Sequenced material: antigen-activated CD4+ T cells from blood, cultured, taken during a Zika inactivated vaccine study. The clonotype comes from an adult woman who received an inactivated Zika virus vaccine. CDR3 bases: TGTGCCAGCAGCCCTCGACTAGCGGATCAAGAGACCCAGTACTTC. It encodes CASSPRLADQETQYF.